Presented here are 18 T cell receptor beta chains from one specimen sequenced in a study of regulatory T cells in long-lasting Graves disease. Specified time point: newly diagnosed GD, antithyroid drugs for less than 3 months. PBMCs provided the RNA from which the TCR library was made. Sequencing libraries for TCR beta were prepared with iRepertoire HTBI primers and Arm-PCR of CDR3 regions. MiXCR, run by TCRdb on the multiplex PCR reads, gives a single entry per CDR3 protein. The sample shows more than 450,000 distinct CDR3 sequences, 15% to 20% of them seen only once. These data were likewise used in another study, on T cells in Graves' hyperthyroidism and ophthalmopathy.

Here the sequenced sample was peripheral blood mononuclear cells (PBMCs), taken at new diagnosis, from a patient treated with antithyroid drugs. The receptors here all came from a man between 40 and 49 years old with Graves disease.

This clonotype was seen ten or more times. V gene TRBV20-1 combines with J gene TRBJ2-1; a weak D match, TRBD2 (6 bases). V lost 0 bases to trimming and J lost 0 bases, with 9 bases between them. Germline V lookup: CDR1 DFQATT, CDR2 SNEGSKA (reference sequence). The CDR3 covers 15 residues. CDR3 residues: CSARDVAASYNEQFF. In DNA, the CDR3 is TGCAGTGCTAGAGATGTAGCGGCCTCCTACAATGAGCAGTTCTTC.

Ten or more counts support this clonotype. V and J are TRBV28 and TRBJ2-2, with D unresolved. Trimming left V 4 bases short and J 6 bases short, with 3 bases between. The CDR3 consists of 11 residues. The germline V gene encodes CDR1 MDHEN and CDR2 SYDVKM. Written as DNA, the CDR3 is TGTGCCAGCAGTTCGCCCGGGGAGCTGTTTTTT. This sequence encodes CASSSPGELFF.

This clonotype was seen a handful of times. In DNA form, the CDR3 reads TGTGCCTGGAGTGGAAGGGGTCCCACTAGCGGGAGAGACGAGCAGTACTTC. The encoded protein is CAWSGRGPTSGRDEQYF. The chain employs TRBV30 and TRBJ2-7; 11 nucleotides align to TRBD2. This CDR3 comprises 17 residues. Germline V CDR1 and CDR2: GTSNPN, SVGIG (reference sequence). J gave up 5 bases and V 1 base, and 13 bases lay outside the gene matches.

This clonotype was seen ten or more times. The chain couples TRBV28 to TRBJ2-6; D ambiguous. This CDR3 is built from 15 residues. V lost 6 bases to trimming and J lost 4 bases, with 13 bases between them. Per the germline V gene, CDR1 is MDHEN and CDR2 is SYDVKM. DNA of the CDR3: TGTGCCAGCAGACCCACCGCGGAAGGGGCCAACGTCCTGACTTTC. Residues: CASRPTAEGANVLTF.

This clonotype was seen at least ten times. The rearrangement joins TRBV2 to TRBJ2-2; maybe TRBD2 (5 bases). This CDR3 comprises 14 residues. Germline V gene data show CDR1 as SNHLY and CDR2 as FYNNEI. The V and J ends lost 6 bases and 2 bases respectively, with 10 bases between them. CDR3 nucleotide sequence: TGTGCCAGCAGGATGGACTCAAACACCGGGGAGCTGTTTTTT. Amino acids: CASRMDSNTGELFF.

This clonotype has ten or more counts. V and J are TRBV15 and TRBJ1-3; D is undetermined. Germline values: CDR1 LNHNV, CDR2 YYDKDF (reference sequence). The CDR3 length is 17 residues. The V and J ends lost 0 bases and 1 base respectively, with 13 bases between them. CDR3 nucleotides: TGTGCCACCAGCAGAGATAGCAGTTTCTGGTCTGGAAACACCATATATTTT. It yields the protein CATSRDSSFWSGNTIYF.

Notes on this clonotype: Its ends do not fully match the called genes, so a read error is possible. The chain has TRBV20-1 and TRBJ1-1; 8 positions match TRBD1. Germline CDR1 DFQATT, CDR2 SNEGSKA (reference sequence). The CDR3 is 14 residues long. The DNA for the CDR3 is TGCAGTGCCAGAGTAGCCGGGACAGGAACTGAAGCTTTCTTT. Protein sequence: CSARVAGTGTEAFF.

This clonotype came up many times. This chain joins TRBV5-6 and TRBJ2-5; tentative D call: TRBD1 (6 bases). Trimming pared 4 bases from V and 2 bases from J, leaving 12 bases between. Germline V gives CDR1 SGHDT, CDR2 YYEEEE. The CDR3 is 14 amino acids. CDR3 DNA sequence: TGTGCCAGCAGCAGGGACAATAGGCAAGAGACCCAGTACTTC. It is translated as CASSRDNRQETQYF.

This clonotype was observed a handful of times. This chain links TRBV6-2 or TRBV6-3 with TRBJ2-3; D is uncertain. V lost 2 bases to trimming and J lost 6 bases, with 3 bases between them. Germline V gives CDR1 MNHEY, CDR2 SVGEGT. The CDR3 runs 11 residues. The CDR3: CASSYRDTQYF. In nucleotides, the CDR3 is TGTGCCAGCAGTTACCGGGATACGCAGTATTTT.

The V gene is TRBV5-1, the J gene TRBJ2-1; 7 nucleotides line up with TRBD1. Trimming at V came to 6 bases and at J to 7 bases, leaving 4 bases not matched to a gene. From germline, CDR1 is SGHRS and CDR2 YFSETQ. There are 12 residues in the CDR3. This CDR3 is CASKQTGNEQFF. In DNA, the CDR3 is TGCGCCAGCAAACAGACAGGGAATGAGCAGTTCTTC.

The table lists this clonotype with many counts. V is TRBV11-2 and J is TRBJ2-4; 11 positions agree with TRBD1. After removal of 2 bases from V and 7 bases from J, the junction contained 4 bases not matched to a gene. Per germline, CDR1 SGHAT and CDR2 FQNNGV. The CDR3 totals 15 residues. The CDR3 nucleotides are TGTGCCAGCAGCTTACACGGACAGGGGGCTAACATTCAGTACTTC. This gives the protein CASSLHGQGANIQYF. Combining the CDR3 with reference TRBV11-2 and TRBJ2-4 gives the whole variable domain EAGVAQSPRYKIIEKRQSVAFWCNPISGHATLYWYQQILGQGPKLLIQFQNNGVVDDSQLPKDRFSAERLKGVDSTLKIQPAKLEDSAVYLCASSLHGQGANIQYFGAGTRLSVL.

This clonotype was observed at least ten times. V gene TRBV2 combines with J gene TRBJ1-2, with 10 nucleotides matching TRBD1. With V trimmed by 7 bases and J by 2 bases, 4 bases remained unmatched. The CDR3 extends over 14 amino acids. The germline V gene has CDR1 SNHLY and CDR2 FYNNEI. This CDR3 reads CASTGQGYNYGYTF. CDR3 DNA sequence: TGTGCCAGCACGGGACAGGGGTACAACTATGGCTACACCTTC.

In this sample, this clonotype turned up many times. The genes are TRBV3-1 and TRBJ2-2; D assignment may be TRBD1 or TRBD2 (5 bases each). In germline, CDR1 is LGHDT, CDR2 YNNKEL (reference sequence). V was cut by 6 bases and J by 1 base, with 9 bases left in between. This CDR3 has 14 residues. The CDR3 nucleotides read TGTGCCAGCAGATGGGACGGGAACACCGGGGAGCTGTTTTTT. Translating gives CASRWDGNTGELFF.

This clonotype occurred many times. This CDR3 is CASSPLVGARSYEQYF. CDR3 nucleotides: TGCGCCAGCAGCCCCCTCGTGGGGGCGCGCTCCTACGAGCAGTACTTC. This chain uses TRBV5-1 with TRBJ2-7; maybe TRBD1 (6 bases). V was clipped by 4 bases and J by 0 bases, with 17 bases between them. The CDR3 runs 16 residues. Germline V gives CDR1 SGHRS, CDR2 YFSETQ.

The sample holds a few counts of this clonotype. The chain has TRBV29-1 and TRBJ1-1; possible D gene TRBD1, 6 bases. The CDR3 has 11 amino acids. V was clipped by 2 bases and J by 11 bases, with 12 bases between them. The germline V gene encodes CDR1 SQVTM and CDR2 ANQGSEA. The CDR3 DNA reads as TGCAGCGTTGAAATCCGGACAGAGGCTTTCTTT. Encoded protein: CSVEIRTEAFF.

The rearrangement links TRBV5-5 to TRBJ2-5; D is undetermined. The CDR3 is 12 residues long. V lost 4 bases to trimming and J lost 5 bases, with 9 bases between them. CDR1 and CDR2 (germline): SGHKS, YYEKEE (reference sequence). CDR3 sequence (DNA): TGTGCCAGCAGCGCAGGAGAGGAGACCCAGTACTTC. Translating it yields CASSAGEETQYF.

This clonotype was found many times. CDR3 nucleotide sequence: TGCGCCAGCAGCTTGGGCAGGGGAGAGACCCAGTACTTC. This codes for CASSLGRGETQYF. The V call is TRBV5-1, the J call TRBJ2-5; TRBD1 is a possible D gene (6 bases). V lost 0 bases to trimming and J lost 4 bases, with 7 bases between them. Per the germline V gene, CDR1 is SGHRS and CDR2 is YFSETQ. The CDR3 extends over 13 amino acids.

V usage is TRBV7-9 and J usage is TRBJ2-1; 7 nucleotides align to TRBD1. With V trimmed by 5 bases and J by 8 bases, 9 bases remained unmatched. From germline, CDR1 is SEHNR and CDR2 FQNEAQ (reference sequence). The CDR3 consists of 14 residues. In DNA form, the CDR3 reads TGTGCCAGCAGCCAGGACAGGAGAGAAGATGAGCAGTTCTTC. It codes for CASSQDRREDEQFF.